This T cell receptor (beta chain) is from a study of cytomegalovirus exposure and HLA in healthy donors. Findings and caveats of the study: In an earlier analysis, in about 530 donors, most V segments appeared productive either ~87% or ~30% of the time.

PCR amplification relied on 60 Vbeta primers (plus 13 Jbeta primers). The repertoire was sequenced with immunoSEQ multiplex PCR; TCRdb's copy has only in-frame clones and lacks some. The sample yields 150,000 to 200,000 clones, 10% to 15% seen once. V shed 4 bases, J shed 4 bases, and the junction held 6 bases outside the gene matches. The CDR3 loop spans 14 amino acids. The germline CDR1 and CDR2 sequences are SGHNT and YYREEE (reference sequence). Notes on this clone: What it binds is not known.

Sequences were obtained from PBMCs. The genes are TRBV5-4 and TRBJ1-1; TRBD1 agrees at 8 bases. The sequence came from a man aged 50 or older in good health and CMV-seropositive. The CDR3 DNA sequence: TGTGCCAGCAGCCAGGGGACAGGCGGCACTGAAGCTTTCTTT. This codes for CASSQGTGGTEAFF.